This T cell receptor beta chain was sequenced for a study of human T cells and chemical hapten exposure. General study results and limits: No alteration of TCRs above 1 in 1000 frequency was seen with DPC sensitization. Since the donors had alopecia, their immune response may not be the same as that of healthy people.

In the original workflow: Sample TCR counts, which ranged from about 20,000 to 690,600, had a median of roughly 96,000. Each CDR3 protein gets one entry after TCRdb re-called the RACE reads with MiXCR. TCRdb's processing, not the authors' own work, is the source of the V and J calls. The sample lists around 76,000 distinct CDR3 sequences, 12% occurring once. This clonotype has a handful of counts. No antigen is known for it. Trimming pared 3 bases from V and 4 bases from J, leaving 18 bases between. This CDR3 comprises 16 residues. Germline V gives CDR1 LGHDT, CDR2 YNNKEL (reference sequence). The time point denotes: patch test 1, 2 weeks after DPC sensitization. Treatment described: therapeutic diphenylcyclopropenone sensitization with weekly scalp DPC.

The source material was whole blood, sampled in connection with sensitization to the hapten diphenylcyclopropenone (DPC). This clonotype was sampled from a woman aged 60-70 years with alopecia areata. Some clones in this sample may be carry-over from other donors' samples. This chain links TRBV3-1 with TRBJ1-2; weak D call: TRBD1 (5 bases). DNA of the CDR3: TGTGCCAGCAGCCAGGCTAAAGGGACGGTTCTCTATGGCTACACCTTC. Translated: CASSQAKGTVLYGYTF.